What follows are 14 T cell receptor beta chains derived from one specimen sequenced in a study of breast tumors, draining lymph nodes, adjacent tissues. TCRdb reprocessed the multiplex PCR reads with MiXCR, giving one entry per CDR3 protein. The table has 180,000 or so distinct CDR3 sequences, approximately 30% seen once. Axillary draining lymph nodes of breast cancer patients supplied the node samples. The sequenced sample was axillary lymph node tissue. The receptors shown here come from a female donor with breast cancer. Some clones in this sample may be carry-over from other donors' samples.

This clonotype was recorded many times. Given a much more abundant clone one base away, this may be a read error. The V and J genes are TRBV20-1 and TRBJ1-2; 7 positions match TRBD1. Germline CDR1 is DFQATT and CDR2 is SNEGSKA (reference sequence). The CDR3 is 12 amino acids. The CDR3 spells CSAQEGGYGSTF. CDR3 DNA sequence: TGCAGTGCGCAAGAAGGGGGCTATGGCTCCACCTTC.

The CDR3 protein is CSARARTSGSYNEQFF. Written as DNA, the CDR3 is TGCAGTGCTAGAGCCAGGACTAGCGGTAGCTACAATGAGCAGTTCTTC. The chain is built from TRBV29-1 and TRBJ2-1, with TRBD2 identical over 10 bases. Looked up from germline, CDR1 is SQVTM and CDR2 is ANQGSEA. The CDR3 is 16 residues long.

This clonotype was seen repeatedly, ten times or more. The chain combines TRBV5-4 with TRBJ2-1; 8 bases match TRBD1. CDR1 is SGHNT, CDR2 YYREEE, per germline (reference sequence). The CDR3 spans 14 residues. V was pared by 3 bases and J by 7 bases, with 6 bases of the junction left unmatched. CDR3 in DNA: TGTGCCAGCAGCTCGTCCCGGGACAGGAATGAGCAGTTCTTC. It specifies CASSSSRDRNEQFF.

This clonotype was seen ten or more times. J is TRBJ1-5 and V is TRBV20-1, with TRBD1 identical over 9 bases. CDR1 is DFQATT and CDR2 is SNEGSKA in the germline V gene (reference sequence). This CDR3 spans 15 amino acids. V was pared by 1 base and J by 4 bases, with 5 bases of the junction left unmatched. CDR3 amino acids: CSARGDRAFNQPQHF. The CDR3 coding sequence is TGCAGTGCTAGAGGGGACAGGGCATTTAATCAGCCCCAGCATTTT.

This clonotype has a handful of counts. The rearrangement links TRBV4-1 to TRBJ1-1, with D perhaps TRBD1 (5 bases). Germline CDR1 and CDR2: MGHRA and YSYEKL. This CDR3 spans 13 amino acids. Trimming stripped 4 bases from V and 2 bases from J, with 8 bases between. The CDR3 coding sequence is TGCGCCAGCAGCCGGGGGAGAAACACTGAAGCTTTCTTT. This encodes CASSRGRNTEAFF.

This clonotype appeared once. A read error may account for a junction end that differs from germline. The chain recombines TRBV6-5 with TRBJ2-7; TRBD1 matches 12 bases. The germline V gene encodes CDR1 MNHEY and CDR2 SVGAGI. The CDR3 runs to 15 residues. The CDR3 bases are TGTGCTAGCAGTTGCCCCGGGACAGGGGGCCACGAGCAGTACTTC. This translates into CASSCPGTGGHEQYF.

This clonotype has ten or more counts. The gene calls are TRBV6-5 and TRBJ2-2; D might be TRBD2 (5 bases). The germline gives CDR1 MNHEY, CDR2 SVGAGI. V was trimmed by 0 bases and J by 5 bases, leaving 7 bases between them. CDR3 length: 14 amino acids. The CDR3, as DNA: TGTGCCAGCAGTTACTCTTCGGGAACCGGGGAGCTGTTTTTT. It encodes CASSYSSGTGELFF.

J is TRBJ1-4 and V is TRBV4-2; 8 nucleotides align to TRBD1. Losses at the gene ends were 4 bases for V and 8 bases for J; bases not matched to a gene: 9. Germline V gene data show CDR1 as LGHNA and CDR2 as YNFKEQ. The CDR3 sequence is 15 residues long. The CDR3 here is CASSPPDREYEKLFF. CDR3 coding DNA: TGTGCCAGCAGCCCCCCGGACAGGGAATACGAAAAACTGTTTTTT.

CDR3: CASSDYYGYTF. The CDR3 DNA reads as TGTGCCAGCAGCGACTACTATGGCTACACCTTC. This sequence joins TRBV7-2 and TRBJ1-2; D gene ambiguous. Deletions cut 5 bases from V and 3 bases from J, with 4 bases between. CDR1 is SGHTA, CDR2 FQGNSA, per germline. CDR3 length: 11 residues.

A note on this clonotype: Since no conserved phenylalanine or tryptophan closes the CDR3, a read error is the likely cause. In nucleotides, the CDR3 is TGCAGCGTCGAGACTAGCGGGTACTACGAGCAGTACCTC. Translating gives CSVETSGYYEQYL. J is TRBJ2-7 and V is TRBV29-1; 10 nucleotides line up with TRBD2. Germline CDR1 and CDR2: SQVTM and ANQGSEA. The length of the CDR3 is 13 residues. The trim removed 6 bases at V and 3 bases at J, leaving 5 bases unmatched.

On this clonotype itself: One end of the junction is discordant with germline, which a read error may explain. The chain carries TRBV7-9 and TRBJ2-3; the D gene is possibly TRBD1 (5 bases). Germline V gives CDR1 SEHNR, CDR2 FQNEAQ (reference sequence). The CDR3 length is 17 residues. CDR3 nucleotide sequence: TGTGCCTGCAGCTTAGTCTCACAGGTCTGGTCCACAGATCCGCAGTATTTT. Its protein is CACSLVSQVWSTDPQYF.

This clonotype was observed at least ten times. The chain carries TRBV20-1 and TRBJ2-7; D is possibly TRBD1 (6 bases). V shed 6 bases and J shed 7 bases, with 13 bases lying between them. This CDR3 comprises 11 residues. The germline CDR1 and CDR2 sequences are DFQATT and SNEGSKA (reference sequence). The CDR3 bases are TGCAGTGCCCGAGAAGGGGGAGAGCAGTACTTC. It codes for CSAREGGEQYF.

CDR3 nucleotides: TGTGCCAGCACCCCCCGACAAGGACGGGGGGCTAGCTATGGCTACACCTTC. Protein: CASTPRQGRGASYGYTF. The chain uses TRBV11-2 and TRBJ1-2; possible D gene TRBD1, 6 bases. CDR1 SGHAT and CDR2 FQNNGV come from the germline V gene. Trimming took off 7 bases at V and 4 bases at J, with 25 bases between the two ends. This CDR3 has 17 residues.

This clonotype showed up many times. The chain links TRBV7-2 to TRBJ2-7, with a weak D call TRBD1 (6 bases). Between the trimmed V and J ends, which lost 4 bases and 2 bases, there was a span of 12 bases. This CDR3 spans 14 amino acids. Germline V CDR1 and CDR2: SGHTA, FQGNSA. DNA of the CDR3: TGTGCCAGCAGCTCTAACAGGGACGCCTACGAGCAGTACTTC. Amino acids: CASSSNRDAYEQYF.